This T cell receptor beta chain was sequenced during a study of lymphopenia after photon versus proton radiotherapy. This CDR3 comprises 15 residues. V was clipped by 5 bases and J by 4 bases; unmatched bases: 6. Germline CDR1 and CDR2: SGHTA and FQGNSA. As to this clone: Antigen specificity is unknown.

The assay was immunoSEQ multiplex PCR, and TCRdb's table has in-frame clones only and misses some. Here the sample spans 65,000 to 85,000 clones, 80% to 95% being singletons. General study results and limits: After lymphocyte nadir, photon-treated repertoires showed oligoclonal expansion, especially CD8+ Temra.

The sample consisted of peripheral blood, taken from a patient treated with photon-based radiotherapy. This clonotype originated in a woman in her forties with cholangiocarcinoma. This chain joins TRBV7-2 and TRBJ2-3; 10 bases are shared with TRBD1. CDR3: CASSPGQGRADTQYF. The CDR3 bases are TGTGCCAGCAGCCCGGGACAGGGGAGGGCAGATACGCAGTATTTT.